This entry describes one T cell receptor (beta chain). This sample stems from a study of blood T cell repertoires in COVID-19. Trimming removed 0 bases from V and 3 bases from J, with 3 bases in between. Germline V gene lookup returns CDR1 MNHEY and CDR2 SMNVEV (reference sequence). This CDR3 is 13 amino acids long. Repertoires were generated with immunoSEQ multiplex PCR, while TCRdb's copy carries only in-frame clones and drops some. The data contain 170,000 or so clones, 86% of them singletons. The sequence was collected from a man aged 45-65 years with active or convalescent COVID-19. The sequenced material came from peripheral blood. V is TRBV27 and J is TRBJ1-5; D uncertain. The chain's CDR3 is CASSLSLNQPQHF. As DNA, the CDR3 is TGTGCCAGCAGTTTATCCCTCAATCAGCCCCAGCATTTT.